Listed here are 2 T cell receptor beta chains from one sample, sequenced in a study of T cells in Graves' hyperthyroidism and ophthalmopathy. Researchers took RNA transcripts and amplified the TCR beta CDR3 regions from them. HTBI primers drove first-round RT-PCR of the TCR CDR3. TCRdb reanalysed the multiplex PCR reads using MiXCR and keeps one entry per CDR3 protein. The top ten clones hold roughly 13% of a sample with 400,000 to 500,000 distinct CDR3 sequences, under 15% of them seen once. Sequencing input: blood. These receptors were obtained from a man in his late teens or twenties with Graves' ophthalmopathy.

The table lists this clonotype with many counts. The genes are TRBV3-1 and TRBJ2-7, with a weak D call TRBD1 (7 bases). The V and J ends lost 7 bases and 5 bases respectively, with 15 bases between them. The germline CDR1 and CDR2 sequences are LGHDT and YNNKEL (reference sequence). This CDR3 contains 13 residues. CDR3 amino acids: CASTVGGGNEQYF. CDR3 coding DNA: TGTGCCAGCACGGTAGGAGGGGGCAACGAGCAGTACTTC.

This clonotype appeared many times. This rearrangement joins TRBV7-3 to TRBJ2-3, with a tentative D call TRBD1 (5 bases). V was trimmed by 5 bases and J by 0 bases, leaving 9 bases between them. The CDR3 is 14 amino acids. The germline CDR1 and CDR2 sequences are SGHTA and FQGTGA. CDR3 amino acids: CASSRQSSTDTQYF. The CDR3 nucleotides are TGTGCCAGCAGCAGACAGAGTAGCACAGATACGCAGTATTTT.